The present TCR beta chain was sequenced within a study of regulatory T cells in long-lasting Graves disease. Across the study: Persistent Graves' disease meant over 5 years of antithyroid drugs with positive TSH receptor antibodies. Study-level results: Newly diagnosed Graves' patients had higher TCR diversity than persistent ones. Under persistent disease, TRBV28, TRBJ1-2 and TRBJ2-5 were used preferentially.

The authors built TCR beta libraries using iRepertoire HTBI primers and Arm-PCR of CDR3 regions. TCRdb processed the multiplex PCR reads anew with MiXCR; each CDR3 protein has one entry. The sample has some 470,000 distinct CDR3 sequences, around a fifth seen once; the top ten hold around 7%. As to time point: persistent/refractory GD, antithyroid drugs over 5 years with positive TRAb. The TCR library used RNA extracted from PBMCs. Patients were from an endocrinology department in Xi'an, China. This clonotype has more than one count but fewer than ten. Its antigen is as yet unknown. CDR3 size: 15 residues. The germline V and J ends were trimmed by 4 bases and 0 bases, with 13 bases remaining between them. Germline CDR1 is SGHNT and CDR2 is YYREEE (reference sequence).

The TCR comes from a female donor with Graves disease. The chain recombines TRBV5-4 with TRBJ1-2; tentatively, D is TRBD1 (6 bases). Sequencing used peripheral blood mononuclear cells (PBMCs), obtained when the disease was refractory, from a patient treated with antithyroid drugs. The CDR3 loop is CASSPQQGPNYGYTF. In DNA, the CDR3 is TGTGCCAGCAGCCCTCAACAGGGTCCTAACTATGGCTACACCTTC.